This entry is about one T cell receptor (beta chain). The CDR3 contains 13 residues. Between the trimmed V and J ends, which lost 5 bases and 5 bases, there was a span of 16 bases. Germline-derived CDR1 and CDR2 are GTSNPN and SVGIG (reference sequence). This sample was included in a study of blood T cell repertoires in COVID-19. Study information: Italy, Spain and the United States were the sources of the convalescent and acute COVID-19 samples.

Per the original methods: Amplifying reference gene primers gave estimates of nucleated cell counts. Generated by immunoSEQ multiplex PCR, the TCRdb table keeps only in-frame clones and is missing some. That table furnishes V, J and clone size, whereas the DNA furnished D and trimming. The table lists about 83,000 clones, 87% of them singletons, with around 3% in the top ten. The sequence was obtained from a woman between 50 and 59 years old with active or convalescent COVID-19. The chain couples TRBV30 to TRBJ2-7, with no clear D. The specimen sequenced was peripheral blood. CDR3 DNA: TGTGCCTGGGCCTTCCTGAGAGGCCACGAGCAGTACTTC. It encodes CAWAFLRGHEQYF.